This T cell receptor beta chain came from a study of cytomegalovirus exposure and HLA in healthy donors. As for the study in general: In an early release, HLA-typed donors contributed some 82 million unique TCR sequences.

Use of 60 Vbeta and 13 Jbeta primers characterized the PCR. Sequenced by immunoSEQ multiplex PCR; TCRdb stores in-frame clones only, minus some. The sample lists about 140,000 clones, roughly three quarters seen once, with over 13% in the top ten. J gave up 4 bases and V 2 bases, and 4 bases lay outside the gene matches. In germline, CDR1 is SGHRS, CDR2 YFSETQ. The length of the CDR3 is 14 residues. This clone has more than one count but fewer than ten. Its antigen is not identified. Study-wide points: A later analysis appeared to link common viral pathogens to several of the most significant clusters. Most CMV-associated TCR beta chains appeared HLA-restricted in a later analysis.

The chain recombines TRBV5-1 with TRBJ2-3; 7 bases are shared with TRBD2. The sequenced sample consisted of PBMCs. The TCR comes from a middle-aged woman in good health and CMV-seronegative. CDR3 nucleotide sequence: TGCGCCAGCAGCTTTGGTCTAGCGGCAGATACGCAGTATTTT. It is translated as CASSFGLAADTQYF.